The rows below give T cell receptor beta chains drawn from one sample of a study of Ad26.COV2.S vaccination and SARS-CoV-2 variants. Profiling relied on immunoSEQ multiplex PCR, and the TCRdb table lists in-frame clones only, not all of them. The sample records about 410,000 clones, 92% being singletons. This sample comprised peripheral blood, obtained in a trial of Ad26.COV2.S vaccine versus placebo. The receptors originated from a person aged 18-60 years who received the Ad26.COV2.S COVID-19 vaccine or a placebo. The CDR3 runs from the conserved cysteine through the conserved F or W. Fields, in order: D gene, V gene, clone size, J gene, CDR3 DNA, CDR3 protein. A D gene is named only where the DNA matches it firmly. Expanded clones are given a class, and other clones once, few, many or no size at all.

D: -
V: TRBV11-2
size: -
J: TRBJ1-3
DNA: TGTGCCAGCAGCCGGACACAGGGAACTGGAAACACCATATATTTT
CDR3: CASSRTQGTGNTIYF

D: -
V: TRBV4-3
size: -
J: TRBJ1-1
DNA: TGCGCCAGCAGCCCTCAGACAGTGGACACTGAAGCTTTCTTT
CDR3: CASSPQTVDTEAFF

D: -
V: TRBV15
size: few
J: TRBJ1-6
DNA: TGTGCCACCAGCAGCAACTTCCGGGATTCACCCCTCCACTTT
CDR3: CATSSNFRDSPLHF

D: -
V: TRBV19
size: -
J: TRBJ1-4
DNA: TGTGCCAGTAGTATGAGCGGGATAACTAATGAAAAACTGTTTTTT
CDR3: CASSMSGITNEKLFF

D: -
V: TRBV28
size: -
J: TRBJ1-3
DNA: TGTGCCAGCACCTCCCCGGGGTCTGGAAACACCATATATTTT
CDR3: CASTSPGSGNTIYF

D: -
V: TRBV4-1
size: -
J: TRBJ1-2
DNA: TGCGCCAGTCGGGAGATGGGGGGGGCAGGTGGCTACACCTTC
CDR3: CASREMGGAGGYTF

D: -
V: TRBV28
size: once
J: TRBJ2-2
DNA: TGTGCCAGCAGCGAAACCGTTCCCCAGAACACCGGGGAGCTGTTTTTT
CDR3: CASSETVPQNTGELFF

D: -
V: TRBV7-9
size: -
J: TRBJ2-7
DNA: TGTGCCAGCAGCTCTGTCCATAAGAAGGCACCCTTCGAGCAGTACTTC
CDR3: CASSSVHKKAPFEQYF

D: -
V: TRBV30
size: -
J: TRBJ1-1
DNA: TGTGCCTGGAGTGGGACCTCAGGCGAAGCTTTCTTT
CDR3: CAWSGTSGEAFF

D: -
V: TRBV9
size: -
J: TRBJ1-5
DNA: TGTGCCAGCAGCGCGGGGGGCCGAGGGGATCAGCCCCAGCATTTT
CDR3: CASSAGGRGDQPQHF

D: TRBD2
V: TRBV7-2
size: -
J: TRBJ2-1
DNA: TGTGCCAGCAGCTTCGAGCGGGGTTGGAGGGGGCAGTTCTTC
CDR3: CASSFERGWRGQFF

D: -
V: TRBV4-1
size: -
J: TRBJ2-1
DNA: TGCGCCAGCAGCCAAGAAGGGGATGAGCAGTTCTTC
CDR3: CASSQEGDEQFF

D: TRBD2
V: TRBV7-2
size: -
J: TRBJ2-7
DNA: TGTGCCAGCATTGCTAGCGGATCCTACGAGCAGTACTTC
CDR3: CASIASGSYEQYF

D: TRBD2
V: TRBV27
size: -
J: TRBJ2-2
DNA: TGTGCCAGCAGTTTACGGAGCGGGGTGGGCACCGGGGAGCTGTTTTTT
CDR3: CASSLRSGVGTGELFF

D: -
V: TRBV5-1
size: -
J: TRBJ2-2
DNA: TGCGCCAGCAGCTCACCCGGGTCGGTAAACACCGGGGAGCTGTTTTTT
CDR3: CASSSPGSVNTGELFF

D: TRBD1
V: TRBV28
size: -
J: TRBJ1-5
DNA: TGTGCCAGCAGTCGACAGGGCTATCAGCCCCAGCATTTT
CDR3: CASSRQGYQPQHF

D: TRBD2
V: TRBV7-9
size: -
J: TRBJ2-2
DNA: TGTGCCAGCAGCCGGACTAGCGGGGGGACCTACACCGGGGAGCTGTTTTTT
CDR3: CASSRTSGGTYTGELFF

D: -
V: TRBV5-5
size: -
J: TRBJ1-5
DNA: TGTGCCAGCAGCCCCTTGACGGGCTTAAATCAGCCCCAGCATTTT
CDR3: CASSPLTGLNQPQHF

D: TRBD1
V: TRBV6-5
size: once
J: TRBJ1-1
DNA: TGTGCCAGTAGAAAACAGGGGTCGTGGAACACTGAAGCTTTCTTT
CDR3: CASRKQGSWNTEAFF

D: TRBD1
V: TRBV14
size: -
J: TRBJ2-7
DNA: TGTGCCAGCAGCCAAGCACAGGGGGGCGAGCAGTACTTC
CDR3: CASSQAQGGEQYF

D: -
V: TRBV28
size: -
J: TRBJ2-7
DNA: TGTGCCAGCAGCCACATATTTCGGGGTCGGGAGCAGTACTTC
CDR3: CASSHIFRGREQYF

D: -
V: TRBV4-3
size: -
J: TRBJ1-1
DNA: TGCGCCAGCAGCCAAGATTCGGACAGTGAAGCTTTCTTT
CDR3: CASSQDSDSEAFF